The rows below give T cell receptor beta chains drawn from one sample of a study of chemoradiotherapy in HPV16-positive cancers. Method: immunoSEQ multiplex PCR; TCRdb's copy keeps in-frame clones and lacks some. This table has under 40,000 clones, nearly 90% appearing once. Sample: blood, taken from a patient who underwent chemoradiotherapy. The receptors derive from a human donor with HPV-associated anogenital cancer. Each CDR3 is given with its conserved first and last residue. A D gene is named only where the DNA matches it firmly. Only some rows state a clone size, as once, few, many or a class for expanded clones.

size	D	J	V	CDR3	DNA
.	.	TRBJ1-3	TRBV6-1	CASSGGGSGNTIYF	TGTGCCAGCAGTGGGGGGGGCTCTGGAAACACCATATATTTT
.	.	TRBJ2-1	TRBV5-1	CASNGLGIANEQFF	TGCGCCAGCAACGGGCTAGGGATTGCCAATGAGCAGTTCTTC
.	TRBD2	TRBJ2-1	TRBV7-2	CASSLAFLGVGEGGNEQFF	TGTGCCAGCAGCTTAGCTTTCCTTGGCGTAGGGGAGGGAGGAAATGAGCAGTTCTTC
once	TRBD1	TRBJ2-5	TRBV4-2	CASSSRDRGGETQYF	TGTGCCAGCAGCAGCCGGGACAGGGGTGGAGAGACCCAGTACTTC
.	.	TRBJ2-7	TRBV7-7	CASSLGPRGEQYF	TGTGCCAGCAGCTTAGGCCCGCGAGGTGAGCAGTACTTC
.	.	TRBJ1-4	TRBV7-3	CASSLGANEKLFF	TGTGCCAGCAGCTTAGGGGCTAATGAAAAACTGTTTTTT
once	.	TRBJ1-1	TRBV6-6	CASSYPSGETEAFF	TGTGCCAGCAGTTACCCGAGCGGGGAAACTGAAGCTTTCTTT
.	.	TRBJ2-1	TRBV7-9	CASSLGELAFYANPQFF	TGTGCCAGCAGCTTAGGTGAACTAGCCTTTTACGCTAATCCTCAGTTCTTC
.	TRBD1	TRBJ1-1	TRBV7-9	CASSARGQLEAFF	TGTGCCAGCAGCGCCCGGGGACAGCTTGAAGCTTTCTTT
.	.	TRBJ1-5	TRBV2	CASSEMGNQPQHF	TGTGCCAGCAGTGAGATGGGCAATCAGCCCCAGCATTTT
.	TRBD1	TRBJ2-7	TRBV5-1	CASSLDRGSGDEQYF	TGCGCCAGCAGCCTAGACAGGGGATCGGGCGACGAGCAGTACTTC
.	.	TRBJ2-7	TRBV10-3	CAISGERANEQYF	TGTGCTATCTCCGGGGAGAGGGCAAACGAGCAGTACTTC
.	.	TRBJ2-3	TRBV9	CASSVAGDDTYTQYF	TGTGCCAGCAGCGTAGCGGGAGATGACACTTATACGCAGTATTTT
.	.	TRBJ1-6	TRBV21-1	CASSELLATHTHNSPLHF	TGTGCCAGCAGCGAACTGTTAGCTACACATACTCATAATTCACCCCTCCACTTT
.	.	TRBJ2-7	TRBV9	CASSVADTSYEQYF	TGTGCCAGCAGCGTAGCGGACACGTCCTACGAGCAGTACTTC
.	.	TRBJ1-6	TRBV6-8	CASRLRLNSPLHF	TGTGCCAGCAGACTTCGCCTGAATTCACCCCTCCACTTT
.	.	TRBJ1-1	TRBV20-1	CSAWNTEAFF	TGCAGTGCCTGGAACACTGAAGCTTTCTTT
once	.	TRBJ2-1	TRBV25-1	CASSRRREAYNEQFF	TGTGCCAGCAGTCGGCGCAGGGAGGCCTACAATGAGCAGTTCTTC
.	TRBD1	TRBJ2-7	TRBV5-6	CASSRTGPYEQYF	TGTGCCAGCAGTCGGACAGGCCCGTACGAGCAGTACTTC
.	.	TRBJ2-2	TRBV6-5	CASSPDRLRGGELFF	TGTGCCAGCAGCCCCGACAGGCTTCGAGGCGGGGAGCTGTTTTTT
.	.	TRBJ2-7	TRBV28	CASTSFGIEQYF	TGTGCCAGCACCTCCTTTGGGATCGAGCAGTACTTC
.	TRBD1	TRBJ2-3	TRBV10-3	CAISETRQGFGDTQYF	TGTGCCATCAGTGAAACGAGACAGGGGTTCGGAGATACGCAGTATTTT
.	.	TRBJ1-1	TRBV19	CASSISGNTEAFF	TGTGCCAGTAGTATATCTGGGAACACTGAAGCTTTCTTT
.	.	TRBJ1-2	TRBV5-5	CASTVKPGTNYGYTF	TGTGCCAGCACCGTGAAACCTGGGACTAACTATGGCTACACCTTC
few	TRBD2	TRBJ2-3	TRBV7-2	CATNQLAGGMADTQYF	TGTGCCACCAACCAACTAGCGGGGGGGATGGCAGATACGCAGTATTTT
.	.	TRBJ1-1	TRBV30	CAWSVFRRAGEIKNTEAFF	TGTGCCTGGAGTGTATTTCGTAGGGCAGGGGAAATTAAGAACACTGAAGCTTTCTTT
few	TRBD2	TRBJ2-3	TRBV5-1	CASRAGTSGTSTDTQYF	TGCGCCAGCCGTGCAGGGACTAGCGGGACTAGCACAGATACGCAGTATTTT
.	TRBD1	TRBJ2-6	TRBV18	CASSPGTASLSGANVLTF	TGTGCCAGCTCACCCGGGACAGCCAGTCTCTCTGGGGCCAACGTCCTGACTTTC
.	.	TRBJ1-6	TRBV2	CASSAMGSYNSPLHF	TGTGCCAGCAGTGCGATGGGCTCCTATAATTCACCCCTCCACTTT
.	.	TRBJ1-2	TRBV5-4	CASSLIRGRSYGYTF	TGTGCCAGCAGCTTGATCCGGGGGCGTAGCTATGGCTACACCTTC
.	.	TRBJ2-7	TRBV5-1	CASSLAGNVAEQYF	TGCGCCAGCAGCTTGGCAGGGAACGTAGCCGAGCAGTACTTC
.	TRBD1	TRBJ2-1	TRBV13	CASSSPQGSSYNEQFF	TGTGCCAGCAGCTCCCCACAGGGGAGCTCCTACAATGAGCAGTTCTTC
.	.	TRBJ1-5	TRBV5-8	CASSFQSHSNQPQHF	TGTGCCAGCAGCTTTCAGAGTCATAGCAATCAGCCCCAGCATTTT
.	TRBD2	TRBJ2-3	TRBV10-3	CAISRTSGEPTDTQYF	TGTGCCATCTCCCGGACTAGCGGGGAACCCACAGATACGCAGTATTTT
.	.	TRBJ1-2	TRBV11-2	CASSPGDYYGYTF	TGTGCCAGCAGCCCAGGGGACTACTATGGCTACACCTTC
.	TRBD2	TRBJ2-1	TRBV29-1	CSVTTGGNEQFF	TGCAGCGTTACTACGGGAGGGAATGAGCAGTTCTTC